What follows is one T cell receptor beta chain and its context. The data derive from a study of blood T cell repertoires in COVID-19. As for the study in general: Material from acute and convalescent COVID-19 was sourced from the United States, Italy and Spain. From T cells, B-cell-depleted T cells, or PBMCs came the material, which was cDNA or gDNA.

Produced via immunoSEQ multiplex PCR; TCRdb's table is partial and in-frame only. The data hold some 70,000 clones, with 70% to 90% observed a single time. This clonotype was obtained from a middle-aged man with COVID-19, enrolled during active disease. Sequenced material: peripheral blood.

The CDR3 spells CASSQGGNSPLHF. The CDR3, as DNA: TGTGCCAGCAGCCAAGGGGGCAATTCACCCCTCCACTTT. This chain joins TRBV3-1 (or the pseudogene TRBV3-2) and TRBJ1-6; tentative D call: TRBD1 (5 bases). Germline V CDR1 and CDR2: LGHDT, YNNKEL (reference sequence). This CDR3 spans 13 amino acids. Trimming left V 1 base short and J 7 bases short, with 5 bases between.